These 11 T cell receptor beta chains came from one sample sequenced in a study of cytomegalovirus exposure and HLA in healthy donors. The data were produced by immunoSEQ multiplex PCR, yet TCRdb's version contains in-frame clones alone and is incomplete. This sample has some 200,000 clones, with about 80% found just once. Specimen: PBMCs. The receptors here all came from a woman aged 18 to 35 in good health and CMV-seropositive.

The genes are TRBV7-9 and TRBJ2-5; D gene unclear. Trimming took off 3 bases at V and 5 bases at J, with 4 bases between the two ends. The V gene's germline CDR1 is SEHNR and CDR2 FQNEAQ (reference sequence). This CDR3 comprises 11 residues. CDR3 sequence: CASSFGETQYF. The CDR3 DNA follows: TGTGCCAGCAGCTTTGGCGAGACCCAGTACTTC.

Notes on this clone: Other nucleotide sequences from this sample produce the same CDR3. The chain joins TRBV2 to TRBJ1-6; TRBD1 aligns across 8 bases. Germline CDR1 and CDR2: SNHLY and FYNNEI. The CDR3 has 13 amino acids. Trimming removed 6 bases from V and 7 bases from J; junction bases left unmatched: 2. Here the CDR3 reads CASRDRANSPLHF. The CDR3 region has the DNA TGTGCCAGCAGGGACAGGGCAAATTCACCCCTCCACTTT.

In DNA, the CDR3 is TGCGCCAGCAGCTTGGTTGGCGCAGGTCAAGATGGCTACACCTTC. This translates into CASSLVGAGQDGYTF. J is TRBJ1-2 and V is TRBV5-1; D is uncertain. Trimming took 0 bases from V and 6 from J, leaving 15 bases between them. The CDR3 spans 15 residues. CDR1 is SGHRS, CDR2 YFSETQ, per germline.

The chain employs TRBV7-8 and TRBJ1-1, with 10 bases fitting TRBD1. The germline V gene encodes CDR1 SGHVS and CDR2 FQNEAQ. V trimming: 4 bases; J trimming: 6 bases; junction bases outside the gene matches: 14. The CDR3 contains 17 residues. The CDR3 region has the DNA TGTGCCAGCAGCTCAGGGACAGGGGAGGTAAGAGGCGCTGAAGCTTTCTTT. This codes for CASSSGTGEVRGAEAFF.

V usage is TRBV5-6 and J usage is TRBJ1-4; a possible D gene is TRBD1 (6 bases). Germline V gene lookup returns CDR1 SGHDT and CDR2 YYEEEE. Between the trimmed V and J ends, which lost 4 bases and 10 bases, there was a span of 20 bases. CDR3 length: 15 amino acids. For the CDR3, the DNA is TGTGCCAGCAGCATCAGACAGGTCCAATCGGTAAAACTGTTTTTT. Encoded protein: CASSIRQVQSVKLFF.

J is TRBJ1-2 and V is TRBV7-9; the match to TRBD1 covers 9 bases. The CDR3 sequence is 14 residues long. V shed 5 bases and J 4 bases; nucleotides not matched to a gene: 5. Per the germline V gene, CDR1 is SEHNR and CDR2 is FQNEAQ (reference sequence). CDR3 sequence (DNA): TGTGCCAGCAGCCCCCGGGACAGGGTCTATGGCTACACCTTC. Its translation is CASSPRDRVYGYTF.

V gene TRBV13 combines with J gene TRBJ2-1; D may be TRBD2 (6 bases). The germline CDR1 and CDR2 sequences are PRHDT and FYEKMQ (reference sequence). The CDR3 length is 11 residues. V lost 10 bases, J lost 9 bases, and 13 bases lay in between. CDR3 in amino acids: CATTLGGEQFF. For the CDR3, the DNA is TGTGCCACCACTCTCGGGGGTGAGCAGTTCTTC. The entire variable domain, with the rest obtained from reference TRBV13 and TRBJ2-1, is as follows: AAGVIQSPRHLIKEKRETATLKCYPIPRHDTVYWYQQGPGQDPQFLISFYEKMQSDKGSIPDRFSAQQFSDYHSELNMSSLELGDSALYFCATTLGGEQFFGPGTRLTVL.

The V call is TRBV19, the J call TRBJ1-5; 8 positions agree with TRBD1. The V gene's germline CDR1 is LNHDA and CDR2 SQIVND (reference sequence). The CDR3 extends over 16 amino acids. V was pared by 0 bases and J by 2 bases, with 3 bases of the junction left unmatched. The CDR3 is CASSIDLDRGNQPQHF. For the CDR3, the DNA is TGTGCCAGTAGTATAGATCTGGACAGGGGCAATCAGCCCCAGCATTTT.

V and J are TRBV5-4 and TRBJ1-6; 7 bases align to TRBD1. The CDR3 length is 17 residues. Germline-derived CDR1 and CDR2 are SGHNT and YYREEE (reference sequence). V shed 2 bases, J shed 10 bases, and the junction held 15 bases outside the gene matches. The CDR3 bases are TGTGCCAGCAGCTTTGGAGGGGACAGCCGCCTAGGATCACCCCTCCACTTT. Protein product: CASSFGGDSRLGSPLHF.

The chain combines TRBV11-3 with TRBJ2-1, with D possibly matching TRBD1 (6 bases). Trimming cost V 5 bases and J 6 bases, with 11 bases left between them. Germline-derived CDR1 and CDR2 are SGHNT and YENEEA. The CDR3 has 13 amino acids. The CDR3 DNA sequence: TGTGCCAGCAGCGTGGGGGCTGGCAATGAGCAGTTCTTC. It yields the protein CASSVGAGNEQFF.

The chain links TRBV5-8 to TRBJ1-1, with D uncertain. The CDR3 runs to 15 residues. CDR1 is SGHTS, CDR2 YDEGEE, per germline. Trimming took off 0 bases at V and 1 base at J, with 10 bases between the two ends. CDR3 DNA: TGTGCCAGCAGCTTGGGCCAGCGGGCGAACACTGAAGCTTTCTTT. Its protein product is CASSLGQRANTEAFF.